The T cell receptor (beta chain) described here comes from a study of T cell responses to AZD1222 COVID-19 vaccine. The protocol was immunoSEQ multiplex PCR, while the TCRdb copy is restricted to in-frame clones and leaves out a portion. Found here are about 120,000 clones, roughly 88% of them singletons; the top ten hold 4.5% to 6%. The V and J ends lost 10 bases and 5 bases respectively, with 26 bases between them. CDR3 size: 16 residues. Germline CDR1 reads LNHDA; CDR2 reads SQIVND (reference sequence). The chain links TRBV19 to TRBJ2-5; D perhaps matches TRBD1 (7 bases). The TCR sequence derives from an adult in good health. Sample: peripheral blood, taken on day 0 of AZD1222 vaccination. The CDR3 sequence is CATAGSRLGGRETQYF. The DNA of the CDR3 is TGTGCCACCGCCGGATCACGACTAGGGGGCCGGGAGACCCAGTACTTC. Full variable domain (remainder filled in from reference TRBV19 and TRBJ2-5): DGGITQSPKYLFRKEGQNVTLSCEQNLNHDAMYWYRQDPGQGLRLIYYSQIVNDFQKGDIAEGYSVSREKKESFPLTVTSAQKNPTAFYLCATAGSRLGGRETQYFGPGTRLLVL.